This T cell receptor (beta chain) was documented in a study of blood T cell repertoires in COVID-19. Study-level background: Acute-phase and convalescent COVID-19 samples originated in the United States, Italy and Spain.

Authors' processing steps: Estimation of nucleated cell counts was performed using reference gene primer amplification. Clones were sequenced by immunoSEQ multiplex PCR, and TCRdb holds only the in-frame ones, with some missing. V, J and clone size derive from that table, while D and trimming were established from the DNA sequence. The sample has around 310,000 clones; roughly 90% are singletons. CDR3 length equals 15 residues. CDR1 LGHNA and CDR2 YNFKEQ come from the germline V gene. The ends lost 0 bases at V and 3 bases at J; junction bases unmatched: 1. The sequence came from a woman between 55 and 75 years old with acute or convalescent COVID-19. Sequenced sample: peripheral blood. The chain carries TRBV4-2 and TRBJ2-2, with 7 bases that match TRBD2. CDR3 DNA sequence: TGTGCCAGCAGCCAAGAGGGGGGGTACACCGGGGAGCTGTTTTTT. This gives the protein CASSQEGGYTGELFF.